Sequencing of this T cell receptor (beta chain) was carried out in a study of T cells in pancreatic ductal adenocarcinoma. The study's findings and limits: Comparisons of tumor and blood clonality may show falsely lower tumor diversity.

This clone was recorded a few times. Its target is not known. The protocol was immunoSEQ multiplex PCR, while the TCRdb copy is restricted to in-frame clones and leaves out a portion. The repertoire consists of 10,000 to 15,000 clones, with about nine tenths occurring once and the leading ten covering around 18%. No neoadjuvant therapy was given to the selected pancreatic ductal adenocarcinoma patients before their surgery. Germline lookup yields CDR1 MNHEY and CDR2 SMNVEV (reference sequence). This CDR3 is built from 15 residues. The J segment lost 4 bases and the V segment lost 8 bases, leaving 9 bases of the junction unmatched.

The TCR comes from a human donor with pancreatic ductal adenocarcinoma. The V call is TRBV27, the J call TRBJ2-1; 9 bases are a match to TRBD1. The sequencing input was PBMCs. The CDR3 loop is CASGQGRAGYNEQFF. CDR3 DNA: TGTGCCAGCGGACAGGGGAGAGCGGGGTACAATGAGCAGTTCTTC.